This T cell receptor (beta chain) was recovered during a study of cytomegalovirus exposure and HLA in healthy donors. Study observations and caveats: Across HLA loci, a later analysis found differing TCR association rates, with DRB1 most and HLA-C fewest.

Both 60 Vbeta primers and 13 Jbeta primers went into the PCR. Some clones are missing from TCRdb's copy, which holds only in-frame ones; the method was immunoSEQ multiplex PCR. This table lists approximately 120,000 clones. On this clone itself: Its cognate antigen is unknown. Other DNA sequences in this specimen translate into the identical CDR3.

V shed 1 base and J shed 0 bases, with 7 bases lying between them. Germline assignment: CDR1 MNHNS and CDR2 SASEGT. The CDR3 runs 15 residues. The clonotype originates from a young man in good health and CMV-seronegative. Sequencing was carried out using PBMCs. J is TRBJ2-1 and V is TRBV6-1; D uncertain. The CDR3 loop is CASSEDGTSYNEQFF. The DNA of the CDR3 is TGTGCCAGCAGTGAAGATGGCACCTCCTACAATGAGCAGTTCTTC.